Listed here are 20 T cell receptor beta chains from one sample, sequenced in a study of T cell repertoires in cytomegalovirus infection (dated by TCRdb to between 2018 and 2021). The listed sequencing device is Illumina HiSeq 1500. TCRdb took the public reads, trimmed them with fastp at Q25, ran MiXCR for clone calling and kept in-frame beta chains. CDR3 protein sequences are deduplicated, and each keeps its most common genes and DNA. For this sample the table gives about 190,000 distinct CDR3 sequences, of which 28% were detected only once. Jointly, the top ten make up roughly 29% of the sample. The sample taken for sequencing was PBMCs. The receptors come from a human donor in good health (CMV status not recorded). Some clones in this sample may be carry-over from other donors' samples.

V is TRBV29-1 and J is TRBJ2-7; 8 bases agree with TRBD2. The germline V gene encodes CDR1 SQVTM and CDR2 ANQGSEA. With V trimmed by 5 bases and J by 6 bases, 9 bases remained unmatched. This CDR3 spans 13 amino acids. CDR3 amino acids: CSVSSGGPGEQYF. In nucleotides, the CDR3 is TGCAGCGTTTCAAGCGGGGGCCCCGGCGAGCAGTACTTC.

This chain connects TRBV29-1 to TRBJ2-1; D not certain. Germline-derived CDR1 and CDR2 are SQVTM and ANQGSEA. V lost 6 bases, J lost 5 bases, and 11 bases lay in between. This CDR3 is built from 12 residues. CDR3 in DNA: TGCAGCGTCGGCCGAGTTGACAATGAGCAGTTCTTC. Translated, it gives CSVGRVDNEQFF.

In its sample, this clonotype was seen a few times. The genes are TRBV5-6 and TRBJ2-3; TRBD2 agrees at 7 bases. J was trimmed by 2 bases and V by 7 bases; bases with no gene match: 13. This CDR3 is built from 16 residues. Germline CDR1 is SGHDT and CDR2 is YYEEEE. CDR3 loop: CASASGRGTATDTQYF. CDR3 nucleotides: TGTGCCAGCGCTTCTGGGCGGGGGACCGCCACAGATACGCAGTATTTT.

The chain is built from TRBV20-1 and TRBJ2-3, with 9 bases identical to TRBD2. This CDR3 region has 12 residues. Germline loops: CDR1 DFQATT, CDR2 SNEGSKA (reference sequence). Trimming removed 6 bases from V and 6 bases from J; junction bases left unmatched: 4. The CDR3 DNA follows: TGCAGTGCATTGACTAGCGGCGATACGCAGTATTTT. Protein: CSALTSGDTQYF.

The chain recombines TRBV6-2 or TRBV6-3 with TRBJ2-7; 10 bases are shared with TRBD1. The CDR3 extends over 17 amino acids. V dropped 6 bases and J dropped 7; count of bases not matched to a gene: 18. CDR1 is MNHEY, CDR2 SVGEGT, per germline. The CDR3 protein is CASSRDRGKLYQGEQYF. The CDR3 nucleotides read TGTGCCAGCAGCCGGGACAGGGGAAAGCTATACCAGGGGGAGCAGTACTTC.

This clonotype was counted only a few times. CDR3 sequence reads: CASRQYIGADGYTF. Here the CDR3 DNA reads TGTGCCAGCAGACAGTACATCGGGGCGGACGGCTACACCTTC. The V gene is TRBV3-1, the J gene TRBJ1-2; TRBD1 is a possible D gene (5 bases). Germline lookup yields CDR1 LGHDT and CDR2 YNNKEL (reference sequence). V shed 6 bases and J shed 8 bases, with 19 bases lying between them. This CDR3 is 14 amino acids long.

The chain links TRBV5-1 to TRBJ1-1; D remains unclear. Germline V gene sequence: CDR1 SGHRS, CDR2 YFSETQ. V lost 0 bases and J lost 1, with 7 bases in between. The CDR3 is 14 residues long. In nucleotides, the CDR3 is TGCGCCAGCAGCTTGGCCGGAAGGAACACTGAAGCTTTCTTT. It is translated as CASSLAGRNTEAFF.

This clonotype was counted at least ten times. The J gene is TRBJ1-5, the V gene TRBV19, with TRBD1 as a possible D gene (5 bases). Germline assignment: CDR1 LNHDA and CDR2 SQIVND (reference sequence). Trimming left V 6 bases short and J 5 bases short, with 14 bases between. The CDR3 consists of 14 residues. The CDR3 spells CASSRGTGDQPQHF. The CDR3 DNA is TGTGCCAGTAGCCGGGGGACGGGAGATCAGCCCCAGCATTTT.

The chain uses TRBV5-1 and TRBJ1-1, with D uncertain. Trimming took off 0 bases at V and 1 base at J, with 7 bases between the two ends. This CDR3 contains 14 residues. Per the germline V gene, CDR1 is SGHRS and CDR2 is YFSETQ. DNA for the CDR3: TGCGCCAGCAGCTTGGCCGTCGCGAACACTGAAGCTTTCTTT. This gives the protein CASSLAVANTEAFF.

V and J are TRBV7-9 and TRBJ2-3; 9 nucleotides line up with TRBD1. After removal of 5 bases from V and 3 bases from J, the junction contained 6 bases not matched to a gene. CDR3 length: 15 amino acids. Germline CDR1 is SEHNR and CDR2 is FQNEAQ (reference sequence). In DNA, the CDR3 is TGTGCCAGCAGCCCAACAGGGGGCGGAACAGATACGCAGTATTTT. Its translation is CASSPTGGGTDTQYF.

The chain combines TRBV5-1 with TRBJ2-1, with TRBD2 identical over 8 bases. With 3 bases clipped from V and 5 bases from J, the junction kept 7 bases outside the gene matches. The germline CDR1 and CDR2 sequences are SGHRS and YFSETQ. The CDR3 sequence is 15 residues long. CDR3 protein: CASSSGPGGDNEQFF. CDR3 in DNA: TGCGCCAGCAGCTCCGGGCCCGGGGGGGACAATGAGCAGTTCTTC. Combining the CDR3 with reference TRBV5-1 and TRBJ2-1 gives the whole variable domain KAGVTQTPRYLIKTRGQQVTLSCSPISGHRSVSWYQQTPGQGLQFLFEYFSETQRNKGNFPGRFSGRQFSNSRSEMNVSTLELGDSALYLCASSSGPGGDNEQFFGPGTRLTVL.

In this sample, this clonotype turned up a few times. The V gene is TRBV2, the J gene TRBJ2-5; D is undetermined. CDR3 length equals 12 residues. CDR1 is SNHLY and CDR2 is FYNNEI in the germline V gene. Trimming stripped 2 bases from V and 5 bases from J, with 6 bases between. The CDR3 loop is CASSELVETQYF. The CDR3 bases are TGTGCCAGCAGTGAACTGGTGGAGACCCAGTACTTC. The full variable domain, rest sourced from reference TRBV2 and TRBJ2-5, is EPEVTQTPSHQVTQMGQEVILRCVPISNHLYFYWYRQILGQKVEFLVSFYNNEISEKSEIFDDQFSVERPDGSNFTLKIRSTKLEDSAMYFCASSELVETQYFGPGTRLLVL.

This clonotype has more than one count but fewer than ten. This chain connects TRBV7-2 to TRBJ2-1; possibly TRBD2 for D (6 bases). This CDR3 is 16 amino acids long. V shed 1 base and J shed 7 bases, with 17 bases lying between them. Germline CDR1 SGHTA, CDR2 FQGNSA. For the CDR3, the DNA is TGTGCCAGCAGCTTAGAGCCCTTTGGGGGGACGAATGAGCAGTTCTTC. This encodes CASSLEPFGGTNEQFF.

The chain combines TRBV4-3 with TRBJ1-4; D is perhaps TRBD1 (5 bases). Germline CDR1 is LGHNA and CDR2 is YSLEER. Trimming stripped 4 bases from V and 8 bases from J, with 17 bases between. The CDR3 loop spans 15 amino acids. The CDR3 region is CASSRLLTGGEKLFF. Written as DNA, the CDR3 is TGCGCCAGCAGCCGCCTACTGACGGGGGGAGAAAAACTGTTTTTT.

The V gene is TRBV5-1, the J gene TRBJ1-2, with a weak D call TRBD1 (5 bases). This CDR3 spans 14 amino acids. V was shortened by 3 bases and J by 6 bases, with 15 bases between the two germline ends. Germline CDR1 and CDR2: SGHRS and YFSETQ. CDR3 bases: TGCGCCAGCAGCTCTTCCGGGACGTTTCATGGCTACACCTTC. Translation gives CASSSSGTFHGYTF.

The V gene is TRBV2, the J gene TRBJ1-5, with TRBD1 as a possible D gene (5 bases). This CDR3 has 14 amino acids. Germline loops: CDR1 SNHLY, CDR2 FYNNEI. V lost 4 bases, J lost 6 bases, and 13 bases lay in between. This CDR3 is CASSAGGDGQPQHF. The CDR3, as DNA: TGTGCCAGCAGTGCCGGGGGGGACGGTCAGCCCCAGCATTTT.

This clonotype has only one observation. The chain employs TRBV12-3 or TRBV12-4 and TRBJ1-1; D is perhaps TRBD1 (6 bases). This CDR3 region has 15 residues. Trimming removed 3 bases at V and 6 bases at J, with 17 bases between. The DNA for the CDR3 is TGTGCCAGCAGTTTCGGGGGGGGGGCAGGTTCTGAAGCTTTCTTT. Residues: CASSFGGGAGSEAFF.

The DNA for the CDR3 is TGCGCCAGCAGCCAGGGCGGACAGGGTCGGTCAGATACGCAGTATTTT. This codes for CASSQGGQGRSDTQYF. V usage is TRBV4-1 and J usage is TRBJ2-3; the match to TRBD1 covers 8 bases. With 3 bases clipped from V and 4 bases from J, the junction kept 9 bases outside the gene matches. This CDR3 is 16 amino acids long. The V gene's germline CDR1 is MGHRA and CDR2 YSYEKL.

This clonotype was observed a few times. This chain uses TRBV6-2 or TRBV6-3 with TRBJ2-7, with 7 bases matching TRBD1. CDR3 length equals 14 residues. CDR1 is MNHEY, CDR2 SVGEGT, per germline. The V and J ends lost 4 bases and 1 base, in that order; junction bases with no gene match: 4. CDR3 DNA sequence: TGTGCCAGCAGTTTTACAGGGGAATCCTACGAGCAGTACTTC. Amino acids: CASSFTGESYEQYF.

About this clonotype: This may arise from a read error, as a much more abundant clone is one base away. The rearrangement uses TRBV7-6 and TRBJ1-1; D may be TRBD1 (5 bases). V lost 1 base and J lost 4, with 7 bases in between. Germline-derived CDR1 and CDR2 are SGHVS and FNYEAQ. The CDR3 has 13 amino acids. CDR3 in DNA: TGTGCCAGCAGCTTAGAACAGGCCACTGAAGCTTTCTTT. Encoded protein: CASSLEQATEAFF.